These 32 T cell receptor beta chains were sequenced from one sample in a study of blood T cell repertoires in COVID-19. This table comes from immunoSEQ multiplex PCR, and its TCRdb copy is limited to in-frame clones, with some not included. Here the sample spans 100,000 to 120,000 clones, 60% to 80% being singletons. The specimen sequenced was peripheral blood. Every receptor here comes from an elderly woman with active or convalescent COVID-19.

The V and J genes are TRBV2 and TRBJ2-7; 7 bases are shared with TRBD1. V trimming: 3 bases; J trimming: 4 bases; junction bases outside the gene matches: 6. The CDR3 sequence is 14 residues long. Germline-derived CDR1 and CDR2 are SNHLY and FYNNEI. CDR3 sequence: CASSEQGVGYEQYF. The CDR3 DNA follows: TGTGCCAGCAGTGAGCAGGGGGTGGGGTACGAGCAGTACTTC.

CDR3 coding DNA: TGTGCCAGCAGCTGGCCGGGGTTCGAAGACTATGGCTACACCTTC. Encoded protein: CASSWPGFEDYGYTF. The chain employs TRBV5-5 and TRBJ1-2; D ambiguous. Germline-derived CDR1 and CDR2 are SGHKS and YYEKEE (reference sequence). V dropped 3 bases and J dropped 3 bases, with 15 bases sitting between them. This CDR3 is 15 amino acids long.

This clone was observed a few times. The V gene is TRBV28, the J gene TRBJ2-7; 9 positions match TRBD1. V trimming: 6 bases; J trimming: 3 bases; junction bases outside the gene matches: 9. The CDR3 contains 15 residues. In germline, CDR1 is MDHEN, CDR2 SYDVKM. The CDR3 sequence is CASRRTGGTIYEQYF. The DNA of the CDR3 is TGTGCCAGCAGACGAACAGGGGGCACGATCTACGAGCAGTACTTC.

V and J are TRBV28 and TRBJ2-7; 13 bases agree with TRBD2. Germline-derived CDR1 and CDR2 are MDHEN and SYDVKM. The J segment lost 6 bases and the V segment lost 6 bases, leaving 8 bases of the junction unmatched. CDR3 length: 15 amino acids. The CDR3, as DNA: TGTGCCAGCAGACTCCGGACTAGCGGGAGCAGCGAGCAGTACTTC. It encodes CASRLRTSGSSEQYF.

This chain links TRBV5-5 with TRBJ2-7; TRBD2 aligns across 10 bases. The ends lost 0 bases at V and 4 bases at J; junction bases unmatched: 4. The CDR3 runs to 15 residues. Germline loops: CDR1 SGHKS, CDR2 YYEKEE (reference sequence). This CDR3 is CASSLGPSGSYEQYF. As DNA, the CDR3 is TGTGCCAGCAGCTTGGGACCTAGCGGGAGTTACGAGCAGTACTTC.

The genes are TRBV7-9 and TRBJ2-3, with TRBD1 matching over 8 bases. The CDR3 length is 17 residues. J gave up 3 bases and V 5 bases, and 13 bases lay outside the gene matches. In germline, CDR1 is SEHNR, CDR2 FQNEAQ (reference sequence). CDR3 nucleotide sequence: TGTGCCAGCAGCCCGCGGACAGGGCGGGGCGGGACAGATACGCAGTATTTT. Its protein product is CASSPRTGRGGTDTQYF.

In its sample, this clone was seen once. The chain combines TRBV18 with TRBJ1-5; D is unclear. The CDR3 runs 16 residues. CDR1 is KGHSH and CDR2 is LQKENI in the germline V gene. V lost 6 bases to trimming and J lost 0 bases, with 15 bases between them. The CDR3 DNA reads TGTGCCAGCTCCCCCCAGGAGGCGTATAGCAATCAGCCCCAGCATTTT. Its protein product is CASSPQEAYSNQPQHF.

V usage is TRBV5-1 and J usage is TRBJ2-7, with 7 bases aligning to TRBD1. Germline loops: CDR1 SGHRS, CDR2 YFSETQ. The length of the CDR3 is 13 residues. Trimming removed 4 bases from V and 2 bases from J; junction bases left unmatched: 3. The CDR3 sequence is CASSIGTAYEQYF. CDR3 DNA sequence: TGCGCCAGCAGCATAGGGACAGCCTACGAGCAGTACTTC. The full variable domain, rest sourced from reference TRBV5-1 and TRBJ2-7, is KAGVTQTPRYLIKTRGQQVTLSCSPISGHRSVSWYQQTPGQGLQFLFEYFSETQRNKGNFPGRFSGRQFSNSRSEMNVSTLELGDSALYLCASSIGTAYEQYFGPGTRLTVT.

The CDR3 region has the DNA TGTGCCAGCAGGAACAGGGCGAGTCGAGAGACCCAGTACTTC. Its protein product is CASRNRASRETQYF. This rearrangement joins TRBV2 to TRBJ2-5; tentative D call: TRBD1 (6 bases). Germline loops: CDR1 SNHLY, CDR2 FYNNEI. Trimming removed 6 bases from V and 4 bases from J, with 15 bases in between. The CDR3 is 14 residues long.

The genes are TRBV28 and TRBJ1-1; 8 bases fit TRBD1. The trim removed 7 bases at V and 6 bases at J, leaving 16 bases unmatched. CDR1 is MDHEN, CDR2 SYDVKM, per germline. The CDR3 sequence is 16 residues long. CDR3 DNA: TGTGCCAGCACCTTAGGGCGGACAGGGTTCGGGTCTGAAGCTTTCTTT. This sequence encodes CASTLGRTGFGSEAFF.

The chain links TRBV9 to TRBJ1-6; D might be TRBD1 (6 bases). Trimming shortened V by 0 bases and J by 10 bases, and 14 bases separated the two germline ends. The CDR3 has 15 residues. Germline loops: CDR1 SGDLS, CDR2 YYNGEE. CDR3 amino acids: CASSVAFSGDSPLHF. The CDR3 DNA is TGTGCCAGCAGCGTAGCTTTTTCAGGGGACTCACCCCTCCACTTT.

The V gene is TRBV6-5, the J gene TRBJ2-7, with 9 positions matching TRBD1. This CDR3 contains 13 residues. The germline V gene encodes CDR1 MNHEY and CDR2 SVGAGI. V shed 5 bases and J 12 bases; nucleotides not matched to a gene: 11. The CDR3 DNA is TGTGCCAGCAGTCAACCCGGGACAGGGACTTGGTACTTC. Translation: CASSQPGTGTWYF.

The V gene is TRBV6-5, the J gene TRBJ2-7, with 9 bases identical to TRBD2. This CDR3 contains 14 residues. Germline V gene lookup returns CDR1 MNHEY and CDR2 SVGAGI. The V and J ends lost 8 bases and 3 bases, in that order; junction bases with no gene match: 8. The CDR3 nucleotides read TGTGCCAGCGCGTCGACTAGCGGAAGCTACGAGCAGTACTTC. Amino acids: CASASTSGSYEQYF.

The gene calls are TRBV20-1 and TRBJ2-3, with 7 bases lining up with TRBD1. Germline assignment: CDR1 DFQATT and CDR2 SNEGSKA (reference sequence). V was pared by 6 bases and J by 10 bases, with 7 bases of the junction left unmatched. The CDR3 has 11 amino acids. This CDR3 is CSADGTAAQYF. The CDR3 DNA reads as TGCAGTGCCGACGGGACAGCGGCGCAGTATTTT.

The chain employs TRBV5-1 and TRBJ2-2; 7 bases are a match to TRBD2. With V trimmed by 1 base and J by 11 bases, 8 bases remained unmatched. This CDR3 comprises 14 residues. The germline CDR1 and CDR2 sequences are SGHRS and YFSETQ. CDR3 in amino acids: CASSLSGIRLELFF. CDR3 DNA: TGCGCCAGCAGCTTGAGCGGGATTAGGTTAGAGCTGTTTTTT.

This chain connects TRBV9 to TRBJ2-1; D possibly corresponds to TRBD2 (5 bases). V lost 4 bases to trimming and J lost 0 bases, with 8 bases between them. The CDR3 is 14 residues long. CDR1 is SGDLS and CDR2 is YYNGEE in the germline V gene. The CDR3 loop is CASSTGSSYNEQFF. The DNA of the CDR3 is TGTGCCAGCAGCACGGGGTCCTCCTACAATGAGCAGTTCTTC.

This clone appeared a single time. CDR3 nucleotides: TGTGCCAGCAGCTTGGGTCTGACAGTTAGCAATCAGCCCCAGCATTTT. Protein: CASSLGLTVSNQPQHF. The V and J genes are TRBV5-8 and TRBJ1-5, with D perhaps TRBD1 (5 bases). Deletions cut 0 bases from V and 0 bases from J, with 10 bases between. The CDR3 is 16 residues long. Germline CDR1 and CDR2: SGHTS and YDEGEE.

This chain connects TRBV19 to TRBJ1-2; no reliable D call. Trimming took 6 bases from V and 5 from J, leaving 19 bases between them. Germline loops: CDR1 LNHDA, CDR2 SQIVND (reference sequence). The CDR3 consists of 15 residues. The CDR3 DNA sequence: TGTGCCAGTAGAACCCACGCCACGACATTATATGGCTACACCTTC. Its translation: CASRTHATTLYGYTF.

The rearrangement joins TRBV7-9 to TRBJ1-2; D not certain. The CDR3 extends over 13 amino acids. Trimming stripped 5 bases from V and 3 bases from J, with 10 bases between. Germline CDR1 is SEHNR and CDR2 is FQNEAQ (reference sequence). In nucleotides, the CDR3 is TGTGCCAGCAGCCCAACAGTAGACTATGGCTACACCTTC. Translating it yields CASSPTVDYGYTF.

This rearrangement joins TRBV28 to TRBJ1-3; weak D call: TRBD1 (5 bases). This CDR3 region has 13 residues. Between the trimmed V and J ends, which lost 6 bases and 3 bases, there was a span of 9 bases. Germline loops: CDR1 MDHEN, CDR2 SYDVKM. The chain's CDR3 is CASRPDSGNTIYF. The CDR3 DNA sequence: TGTGCCAGCAGACCTGACAGTGGAAACACCATATATTTT.

This clone has only one observation. The rearrangement joins TRBV19 to TRBJ2-3, with 12 bases lining up with TRBD2. The CDR3 runs to 16 residues. Per the germline V gene, CDR1 is LNHDA and CDR2 is SQIVND (reference sequence). With 6 bases clipped from V and 4 bases from J, the junction kept 8 bases outside the gene matches. CDR3 nucleotide sequence: TGTGCCAGTAGAGCCCCGACTAGCGGGAGTCCAGATACGCAGTATTTT. Its translation is CASRAPTSGSPDTQYF.

This chain joins TRBV15 and TRBJ2-2, with TRBD1 as a possible D gene (6 bases). The germline gives CDR1 LNHNV, CDR2 YYDKDF (reference sequence). Trimming left V 0 bases short and J 5 bases short, with 13 bases between. The CDR3 sequence is 16 residues long. CDR3 DNA: TGTGCCACCAGCAGAGATCTTCACAGGGTGACCGGGGAGCTGTTTTTT. As protein: CATSRDLHRVTGELFF. Looking up the rest from reference TRBV15 and TRBJ2-2 gives the full variable domain: DAMVIQNPRYQVTQFGKPVTLSCSQTLNHNVMYWYQQKSSQAPKLLFHYYDKDFNNEADTPDNFQSRRPNTSFCFLDIRSPGLGDTAMYLCATSRDLHRVTGELFFGEGSRLTVL.

This clone was counted a single time. V gene TRBV12-3 or TRBV12-4 combines with J gene TRBJ2-3; D is ambiguous. With 3 bases removed from V and 4 bases from J, the gap between germline ends came to 5 bases. The CDR3 consists of 12 residues. The CDR3 coding sequence is TGTGCCAGCAGTTTTAGTGCAGATACGCAGTATTTT. This encodes CASSFSADTQYF.

V is TRBV6-5 and J is TRBJ2-7; the D gene is possibly TRBD2 (6 bases). The CDR3 length is 13 residues. CDR1 MNHEY and CDR2 SVGAGI come from the germline V gene. V gave up 8 bases and J gave up 1 base, with 12 bases separating them. Here the CDR3 DNA reads TGTGCCAGCTCGGGAGTAGCGTCCTACGAGCAGTACTTC. Protein sequence: CASSGVASYEQYF.

J is TRBJ1-1 and V is TRBV5-1; 9 positions match TRBD1. V lost 6 bases, J lost 2 bases, and 5 bases stayed unmatched. Germline V CDR1 and CDR2: SGHRS, YFSETQ. There are 14 residues in the CDR3. This CDR3 is CASTQGQGNTEAFF. The CDR3 coding sequence is TGCGCCAGCACCCAGGGACAGGGTAACACTGAAGCTTTCTTT. The variable domain in full, completed from reference TRBV5-1 and TRBJ1-1, reads KAGVTQTPRYLIKTRGQQVTLSCSPISGHRSVSWYQQTPGQGLQFLFEYFSETQRNKGNFPGRFSGRQFSNSRSEMNVSTLELGDSALYLCASTQGQGNTEAFFGQGTRLTVV.

The chain uses TRBV20-1 and TRBJ1-2; D not certain. Looked up from germline, CDR1 is DFQATT and CDR2 is SNEGSKA (reference sequence). The CDR3 spans 13 residues. Trimming shortened V by 3 bases and J by 4 bases, and 12 bases separated the two germline ends. CDR3: CSASKRSGYGYTF. The CDR3 region has the DNA TGCAGTGCTAGTAAGCGTTCGGGCTATGGCTACACCTTC.

This clone was counted a single time. The chain recombines TRBV5-1 with TRBJ1-1; 8 nucleotides agree with TRBD1. From germline, CDR1 is SGHRS and CDR2 YFSETQ. Trimming cost V 4 bases and J 4 bases; bases outside gene matches: 6. This CDR3 region has 14 residues. Here the CDR3 DNA reads TGCGCCAGCAGCCCCAGGGGGCTCGGCACTGAAGCTTTCTTT. It codes for CASSPRGLGTEAFF.

The genes are TRBV3-1 (or the pseudogene TRBV3-2) and TRBJ1-2; D uncertain. The CDR3 has 14 residues. From germline, CDR1 is LGHDT and CDR2 YNNKEL (reference sequence). V was clipped by 0 bases and J by 6 bases, with 11 bases between them. CDR3 protein: CASSQDPDGNGYTF. CDR3 DNA: TGTGCCAGCAGCCAAGACCCGGACGGGAATGGCTACACCTTC.

This chain connects TRBV5-5 to TRBJ2-1; tentatively, D is TRBD1 (6 bases). The CDR3 spans 16 residues. Trimming stripped 4 bases from V and 12 bases from J, with 26 bases between. Germline V lookup: CDR1 SGHKS, CDR2 YYEKEE (reference sequence). The CDR3: CASSTSGTNLGLVQFF. CDR3 sequence (DNA): TGTGCCAGCAGCACCTCCGGGACAAACCTCGGGTTAGTGCAGTTCTTC.

V usage is TRBV11-2 and J usage is TRBJ1-1; tentative D call: TRBD1 (5 bases). The length of the CDR3 is 15 residues. Germline V gene data show CDR1 as SGHAT and CDR2 as FQNNGV. Trimming pared 4 bases from V and 3 bases from J, leaving 15 bases between. The CDR3 region is CASSSGRGGDTEAFF. DNA of the CDR3: TGTGCCAGCAGCTCGGGGAGAGGAGGGGACACTGAAGCTTTCTTT.

CDR3 loop: CASSQDRLGQVEAFF. CDR3 nucleotide sequence: TGCGCCAGCAGCCAAGATCGGTTGGGGCAGGTTGAAGCTTTCTTT. The chain links TRBV4-1 to TRBJ1-1; a weak D match, TRBD1 (5 bases). This CDR3 is 15 amino acids long. The ends were cut back, 0 bases at V and 7 bases at J, with 15 bases in the middle. The germline V gene encodes CDR1 MGHRA and CDR2 YSYEKL.

J is TRBJ1-1 and V is TRBV14, with TRBD1 as a possible D gene (6 bases). Germline V gene sequence: CDR1 SGHDN, CDR2 FVKESK. The V gene lost 0 bases and the J gene lost 6 bases, with 20 bases spanning the gap. The CDR3 has 17 residues. The CDR3 region is CASSQDALLRGKSEAFF. The DNA of the CDR3 is TGTGCCAGCAGCCAAGATGCCCTTCTTAGGGGGAAATCTGAAGCTTTCTTT.